The 30 T cell receptor beta chains presented below share a single source sample, sequenced in a study of blood T cells in healthy people across ages. The use of a sample-barcoded 5' primer and a J-beta primer mix characterized a second PCR of about 7 to 12 cycles. Each CDR3 protein gets one entry after TCRdb re-called the 5' RACE reads with MiXCR. The sample has 1.5 million to 1.8 million distinct CDR3 sequences, less than 45% seen once. Sequencing input: blood. Every receptor here comes from a woman in her late teens or twenties in good health.

The chain uses TRBV20-1 and TRBJ1-2; D is uncertain. The CDR3 contains 12 residues. Per germline, CDR1 DFQATT and CDR2 SNEGSKA (reference sequence). CDR3 residues: CILTEANYGYTF. DNA for the CDR3: TGCATTCTGACTGAAGCTAACTATGGCTACACCTTC.

At least ten counts were recorded for this clonotype. The rearrangement joins TRBV2 to TRBJ2-1; D remains unclear. The ends were cut back, 3 bases at V and 9 bases at J, with 9 bases in the middle. CDR1 and CDR2 from the germline V gene are SNHLY and FYNNEI. This CDR3 comprises 12 residues. As DNA, the CDR3 is TGTGCCAGCAGTGAGTATACGGGTGAGCAGTTCTTC. Amino acids: CASSEYTGEQFF.

This sequence joins TRBV7-2 and TRBJ2-1; 7 positions agree with TRBD2. The CDR3 sequence is 15 residues long. Germline assignment: CDR1 SGHTA and CDR2 FQGNSA. V was pared by 4 bases and J by 5 bases, with 8 bases of the junction left unmatched. The CDR3 loop reads CASSSEGGKHNEQFF. CDR3 DNA sequence: TGTGCCAGCAGCTCCGAGGGAGGGAAACACAATGAGCAGTTCTTC.

This clonotype was observed a single time. The chain employs TRBV27 and TRBJ2-2, with 7 bases that match TRBD1. V trimming: 4 bases; J trimming: 6 bases; junction bases outside the gene matches: 2. Germline V CDR1 and CDR2: MNHEY, SMNVEV (reference sequence). The CDR3 is made up of 13 amino acids. The CDR3 loop is CASSYQGAGELFF. The CDR3 coding sequence is TGTGCCAGCAGTTACCAGGGGGCCGGGGAGCTGTTTTTT.

The CDR3 bases are TGTGCCAGCAGCTTAGGGGTTGTATTAGAGACCCAGTACTTC. This translates into CASSLGVVLETQYF. This chain connects TRBV11-2 to TRBJ2-5; D ambiguous. The V end was cut by 1 base, the J end by 4 bases, with 10 bases between. This CDR3 has 14 residues. Germline V gives CDR1 SGHAT, CDR2 FQNNGV. Full variable domain (outside the CDR3, taken from reference TRBV11-2 and TRBJ2-5): EAGVAQSPRYKIIEKRQSVAFWCNPISGHATLYWYQQILGQGPKLLIQFQNNGVVDDSQLPKDRFSAERLKGVDSTLKIQPAKLEDSAVYLCASSLGVVLETQYFGPGTRLLVL.

The chain recombines TRBV18 with TRBJ2-7; a weak D match, TRBD1 (6 bases). V lost 2 bases and J 5 bases, leaving 13 bases between the germline ends. The CDR3 contains 14 residues. CDR1 is KGHSH, CDR2 LQKENI, per germline. The CDR3 DNA follows: TGTGCCAGCTCACCAACTGGGGGCGAAGACGAGCAGTACTTC. Its translation is CASSPTGGEDEQYF.

J is TRBJ1-5 and V is TRBV28, with a weak D call TRBD1 (6 bases). CDR1 is MDHEN and CDR2 is SYDVKM in the germline V gene. V was shortened by 3 bases and J by 0 bases, with 15 bases between the two germline ends. The CDR3 length is 17 residues. The CDR3 loop reads CASSLAGADYSNQPQHF. The DNA of the CDR3 is TGTGCCAGCAGTTTGGCAGGGGCAGACTATAGCAATCAGCCCCAGCATTTT.

In DNA, the CDR3 is TGTGCCAGCAAAGGGACTGCCTCCTACGAGCAGTACTTC. Amino acid sequence: CASKGTASYEQYF. This chain joins TRBV6-1 and TRBJ2-7; possible D gene TRBD2, 6 bases. The germline V and J ends were trimmed by 7 bases and 0 bases, with 10 bases remaining between them. The length of the CDR3 is 13 residues. Per the germline V gene, CDR1 is MNHNS and CDR2 is SASEGT.

The CDR3 here is CSVDNRSNTEAFF. For the CDR3, the DNA is TGCAGCGTTGATAACAGGTCGAACACTGAAGCTTTCTTT. The chain joins TRBV29-1 to TRBJ1-1; D perhaps matches TRBD1 (5 bases). The V end lost 3 bases, the J end lost 1 base, and 9 bases lay between the germline ends. The CDR3 length is 13 residues. CDR1 and CDR2 (germline): SQVTM, ANQGSEA.

Points on this clonotype: An end of the junction does not agree with germline; a read error may underlie this. The rearrangement joins TRBV5-1 to TRBJ1-2; D gene unclear. The V gene's germline CDR1 is SGHRS and CDR2 YFSETQ. The CDR3 sequence is 15 residues long. DNA for the CDR3: TGCGCCAGCAGCCTCGCGAGACGATCTGGGGATGGCCACACCTTC. Amino acid sequence: CASSLARRSGDGHTF.

The chain uses TRBV4-2 and TRBJ2-4; unclear D gene. Germline V gives CDR1 LGHNA, CDR2 YNFKEQ. This CDR3 has 12 amino acids. V was pared by 0 bases and J by 13 bases, with 10 bases between. CDR3 amino acids: CASSQDVSKQYF. DNA of the CDR3: TGTGCCAGCAGCCAAGACGTGAGTAAGCAGTACTTC.

The chain employs TRBV14 and TRBJ2-5; 12 bases align to TRBD2. V shed 3 bases, J shed 2 bases, and the junction held 4 bases outside the gene matches. Germline V gene lookup returns CDR1 SGHDN and CDR2 FVKESK. The CDR3 is 16 amino acids. CDR3 bases: TGTGCCAGCAGCCATCTAGCGGGAGGGGGTCAAGAGACCCAGTACTTC. Translated: CASSHLAGGGQETQYF.

This chain uses TRBV19 with TRBJ2-1; unclear D gene. The CDR3 spans 14 residues. Trimming shortened V by 3 bases and J by 2 bases, and 8 bases separated the two germline ends. Germline V gene sequence: CDR1 LNHDA, CDR2 SQIVND (reference sequence). The CDR3 region is CASSIRSAYNEQFF. The CDR3 DNA reads as TGTGCCAGTAGTATCCGGAGCGCCTACAATGAGCAGTTCTTC.

This chain joins TRBV6-1 and TRBJ2-4; 8 nucleotides line up with TRBD2. This CDR3 region has 19 residues. After removal of 4 bases from V and 1 base from J, the junction contained 15 bases not matched to a gene. Germline CDR1 is MNHNS and CDR2 is SASEGT. CDR3 sequence (DNA): TGTGCCAGCAGTGCCTCCGGGACTAGGGAGGCCTTTGCCAAAAACATTCAGTACTTC. Translated, it gives CASSASGTREAFAKNIQYF.

Only a few counts were recorded for this clonotype. This chain connects TRBV7-2 to TRBJ2-4; D perhaps matches TRBD2 (6 bases). The DNA end lines up better with TRBJ2-7; the J call may be wrong. This CDR3 has 17 amino acids. From germline, CDR1 is SGHTA and CDR2 FQGNSA. The DNA for the CDR3 is TGTGCCAGCAGCTTAGACGAGGAGGGCAGGTTGAGGTACGAGCAGTACTTC. Encoded protein: CASSLDEEGRLRYEQYF.

This clonotype was seen only a few times. The V call is TRBV29-1, the J call TRBJ2-2; D is possibly TRBD1 or TRBD2 (5 bases each). Trimming removed 4 bases from V and 6 bases from J, with 9 bases in between. The CDR3 consists of 12 residues. The germline gives CDR1 SQVTM, CDR2 ANQGSEA. Here the CDR3 DNA reads TGCAGCGTTGTCTTGGGGGCCGGGGAGCTGTTTTTT. It codes for CSVVLGAGELFF.

V usage is TRBV7-2 and J usage is TRBJ2-7, with D perhaps being TRBD1 or TRBD2 (5 bases each). The CDR3 consists of 15 residues. Germline V gives CDR1 SGHTA, CDR2 FQGNSA. Trimming removed 5 bases at V and 2 bases at J, with 16 bases between. The CDR3: CASSQGEGLAYEQYF. CDR3 in DNA: TGTGCCAGCAGCCAGGGAGAGGGGCTAGCCTACGAGCAGTACTTC. Full variable domain (rest looked up from reference TRBV7-2 and TRBJ2-7): GAGVSQSPSNKVTEKGKDVELRCDPISGHTALYWYRQSLGQGLEFLIYFQGNSAPDKSGLPSDRFSAERTGGSVSTLTIQRTQQEDSAVYLCASSQGEGLAYEQYFGPGTRLTVT.

The chain joins TRBV10-3 to TRBJ2-1; no clear D. The CDR3 covers 12 residues. The V end was cut by 0 bases, the J end by 10 bases, with 7 bases between. Germline V gene data show CDR1 as ENHRY and CDR2 as SYGVKD. CDR3 protein: CAISESLAEQFF. The CDR3 DNA sequence: TGTGCCATCAGTGAGTCCCTTGCGGAGCAGTTCTTC.

This clonotype showed up just a few times. The chain carries TRBV7-2 and TRBJ2-7; D unclear. In germline, CDR1 is SGHTA, CDR2 FQGNSA. The CDR3 is 15 amino acids. Trimming cost V 3 bases and J 7 bases, with 19 bases left between them. The CDR3 here is CASSFGRSPYNEQYF. In DNA form, the CDR3 reads TGTGCCAGCAGCTTCGGACGTTCACCCTACAATGAGCAGTACTTC.

The chain carries TRBV27 and TRBJ1-3, with D unclear. The CDR3 sequence is 12 residues long. With 6 bases removed from V and 2 bases from J, the gap between germline ends came to 5 bases. The germline gives CDR1 MNHEY, CDR2 SMNVEV (reference sequence). The CDR3 protein is CASRGAGNTIYF. CDR3 bases: TGTGCCAGCAGGGGTGCTGGAAACACCATATATTTT.

This sequence joins TRBV7-9 and TRBJ1-4, with D possibly matching TRBD1 (6 bases). The CDR3 is made up of 14 amino acids. Germline V gene sequence: CDR1 SEHNR, CDR2 FQNEAQ (reference sequence). Deletions cut 5 bases from V and 8 bases from J, with 15 bases between. The CDR3 is CASSRGGSWEKLFF. The CDR3 coding sequence is TGTGCCAGCAGCCGAGGGGGGAGTTGGGAAAAACTGTTTTTT.

In its sample, this clonotype was seen once. J is TRBJ2-1 and V is TRBV2, with 7 positions matching TRBD1. V gave up 4 bases and J gave up 5 bases; unmatched junction bases: 8. Germline CDR1 is SNHLY and CDR2 is FYNNEI. The CDR3 spans 15 residues. CDR3 sequence: CASSGPTGDNNEQFF. CDR3 bases: TGTGCCAGCAGTGGGCCCACAGGGGATAACAATGAGCAGTTCTTC.

V is TRBV25-1 and J is TRBJ1-6; D remains ambiguous. There are 12 residues in the CDR3. The germline V gene has CDR1 MGHDK and CDR2 SYGVNS. Trimming stripped 8 bases from V and 9 bases from J, with 11 bases between. The CDR3 is CASRFRLSPLHF. The CDR3 region has the DNA TGTGCCAGCCGGTTTAGGCTTTCACCCCTCCACTTT. Combining the CDR3 with reference TRBV25-1 and TRBJ1-6 gives the whole variable domain EADIYQTPRYLVIGTGKKITLECSQTMGHDKMYWYQQDPGMELHLIHYSYGVNSTEKGDLSSESTVSRIRTEHFPLTLESARPSHTSQYLCASRFRLSPLHFGNGTRLTVT.

The chain is built from TRBV20-1 and TRBJ2-5; 9 bases map to TRBD1. CDR1 DFQATT and CDR2 SNEGSKA come from the germline V gene (reference sequence). There are 17 residues in the CDR3. The V gene end was trimmed by 2 bases and the J gene end by 11 bases; junction bases not matched to a gene: 21. CDR3 bases: TGCAGTGCTAGATCCAACCTCGGGACAGGGTCGTACAATGAGCAGTACTTC. This sequence encodes CSARSNLGTGSYNEQYF.

The V gene is TRBV27, the J gene TRBJ1-6; a possible D gene is TRBD1 (6 bases). This CDR3 region has 15 residues. V gave up 5 bases and J gave up 7 bases, with 15 bases separating them. CDR1 is MNHEY, CDR2 SMNVEV, per germline (reference sequence). The CDR3 protein is CASSPTDRGNSPLHF. DNA for the CDR3: TGTGCCAGCAGTCCCACGGACAGAGGGAATTCACCCCTCCACTTT.

This clonotype was detected only a few times. J is TRBJ2-3 and V is TRBV27; TRBD2 aligns across 11 bases. Per germline, CDR1 MNHEY and CDR2 SMNVEV (reference sequence). The V and J ends lost 5 bases and 6 bases, in that order; junction bases with no gene match: 13. The CDR3 covers 17 residues. The CDR3 region has the DNA TGTGCCAGCAGTCCCACTCCGGGACTAGCGGTCTGGGATACGCAGTATTTT. Its translation: CASSPTPGLAVWDTQYF.

The chain joins TRBV29-1 to TRBJ2-7; 11 positions match TRBD2. In germline, CDR1 is SQVTM, CDR2 ANQGSEA. V lost 1 base, J lost 4 bases, and 12 bases stayed unmatched. The CDR3 runs to 17 residues. The CDR3 here is CSVEGKSTSGIIYEQYF. Here the CDR3 DNA reads TGCAGCGTTGAAGGTAAATCGACTAGCGGGATAATTTACGAGCAGTACTTC.

As regards this clonotype: Germline and junction disagree at one end, which may indicate a read error. The chain is built from TRBV7-2 and TRBJ2-3; D uncertain. CDR1 SGHTA and CDR2 FQGNSA come from the germline V gene. The length of the CDR3 is 14 residues. CDR3 in amino acids: CASSLDHSSETQYF. In DNA, the CDR3 is TGTGCCAGCAGCTTAGACCACAGCTCAGAGACGCAGTATTTT.

The chain joins TRBV7-2 to TRBJ2-7; 11 bases fit TRBD2. With V trimmed by 5 bases and J by 2 bases, 8 bases remained unmatched. Germline assignment: CDR1 SGHTA and CDR2 FQGNSA. The CDR3 loop spans 16 amino acids. CDR3 loop: CASSTTPTSGTYEQYF. CDR3 bases: TGTGCCAGCAGCACTACACCGACTAGCGGGACCTACGAGCAGTACTTC.

The chain has TRBV28 and TRBJ1-1, with 7 bases matching TRBD1. Germline assignment: CDR1 MDHEN and CDR2 SYDVKM. V shed 5 bases, J shed 4 bases, and the junction held 13 bases outside the gene matches. This CDR3 contains 16 residues. The CDR3 here is CASSPGNRGLATEAFF. In nucleotides, the CDR3 is TGTGCCAGCAGTCCGGGGAACAGGGGATTGGCCACTGAAGCTTTCTTT.